The present T cell receptor beta chain was sequenced within a study of identical twins. Study findings and constraints: Out-of-frame alpha sequences common to twins exhibited an excess of low generation probability.

A single record per CDR3 protein comes from TCRdb applying MiXCR to the 5' RACE reads. The repertoire holds some 500,000 distinct CDR3 sequences, with over 11% as singletons. Between the trimmed V and J ends, which lost 2 bases and 5 bases, there was a span of 10 bases. The germline gives CDR1 KGHSH, CDR2 LQKENI. The CDR3 contains 14 residues. To note about this clonotype: Its antigen is unidentified.

These data were also reused for a study on yellow fever vaccine responses in identical twins. According to that study: Vaccine-induced T cell responses in twins were reportedly observed to appear partly convergent, partly personalized.

The J gene is TRBJ1-5, the V gene TRBV18, with D possibly TRBD1 on 6 matching bases. The sample was CD4+ T cells sorted from blood. The clonotype originates from a woman aged 18 to 35 in good health. CDR3 coding DNA: TGTGCCAGCTCACCAGCGGGGGGCCATCAGCCCCAGCATTTT. It translates to CASSPAGGHQPQHF. Combining the CDR3 with reference TRBV18 and TRBJ1-5 gives the whole variable domain NAGVMQNPRHLVRRRGQEARLRCSPMKGHSHVYWYRQLPEEGLKFMVYLQKENIIDESGMPKERFSAEFPKEGPSILRIQQVVRGDSAAYFCASSPAGGHQPQHFGDGTRLSIL.